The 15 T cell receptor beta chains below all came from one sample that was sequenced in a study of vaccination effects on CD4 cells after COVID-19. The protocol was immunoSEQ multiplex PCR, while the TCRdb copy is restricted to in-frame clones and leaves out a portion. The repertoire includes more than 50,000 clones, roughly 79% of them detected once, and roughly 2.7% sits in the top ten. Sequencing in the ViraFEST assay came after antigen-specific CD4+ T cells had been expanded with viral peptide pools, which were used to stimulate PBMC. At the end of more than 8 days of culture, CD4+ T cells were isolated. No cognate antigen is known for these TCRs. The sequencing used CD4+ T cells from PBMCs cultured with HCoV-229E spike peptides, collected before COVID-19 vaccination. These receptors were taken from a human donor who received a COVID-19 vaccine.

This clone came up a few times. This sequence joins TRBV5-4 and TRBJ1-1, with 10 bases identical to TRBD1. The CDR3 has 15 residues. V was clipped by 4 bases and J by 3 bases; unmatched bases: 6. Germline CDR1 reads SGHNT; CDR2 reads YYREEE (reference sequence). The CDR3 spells CASSRWDRGDTEAFF. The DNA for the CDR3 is TGTGCCAGCAGCAGATGGGACAGGGGTGACACTGAAGCTTTCTTT.

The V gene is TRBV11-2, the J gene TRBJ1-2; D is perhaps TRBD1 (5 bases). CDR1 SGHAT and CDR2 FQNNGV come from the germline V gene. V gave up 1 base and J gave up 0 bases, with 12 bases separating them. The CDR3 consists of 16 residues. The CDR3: CASSLGTYLANYGYTF. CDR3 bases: TGTGCCAGCAGCTTAGGGACATATCTTGCTAACTATGGCTACACCTTC.

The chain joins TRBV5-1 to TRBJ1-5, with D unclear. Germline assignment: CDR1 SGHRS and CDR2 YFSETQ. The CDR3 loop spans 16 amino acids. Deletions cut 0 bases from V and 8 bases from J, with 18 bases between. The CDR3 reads CASSLGAVGQQEPQHF. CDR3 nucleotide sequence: TGCGCCAGCAGCTTGGGAGCTGTGGGCCAGCAGGAGCCCCAGCATTTT.

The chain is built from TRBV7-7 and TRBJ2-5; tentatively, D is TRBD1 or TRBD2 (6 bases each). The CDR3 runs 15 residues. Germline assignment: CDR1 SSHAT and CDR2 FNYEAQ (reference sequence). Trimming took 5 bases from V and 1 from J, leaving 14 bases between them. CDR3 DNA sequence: TGTGCCAGCAGCGGTCGATGGGGGGCCCAAGAGACCCAGTACTTC. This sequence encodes CASSGRWGAQETQYF.

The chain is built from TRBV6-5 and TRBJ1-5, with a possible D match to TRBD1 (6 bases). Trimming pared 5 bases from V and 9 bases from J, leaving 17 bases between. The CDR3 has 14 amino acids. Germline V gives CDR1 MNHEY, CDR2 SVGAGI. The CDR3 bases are TGTGCCAGCAGTAGGGACAACCCCGAGGGGCCCCAGCATTTT. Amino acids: CASSRDNPEGPQHF.

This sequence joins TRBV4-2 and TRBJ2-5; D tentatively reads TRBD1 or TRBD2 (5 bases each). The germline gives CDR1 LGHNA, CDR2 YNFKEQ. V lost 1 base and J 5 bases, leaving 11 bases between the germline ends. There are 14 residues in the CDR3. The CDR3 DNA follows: TGTGCCAGCAGCCAAGGAGGGGCCGGGGAGACCCAGTACTTC. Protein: CASSQGGAGETQYF.

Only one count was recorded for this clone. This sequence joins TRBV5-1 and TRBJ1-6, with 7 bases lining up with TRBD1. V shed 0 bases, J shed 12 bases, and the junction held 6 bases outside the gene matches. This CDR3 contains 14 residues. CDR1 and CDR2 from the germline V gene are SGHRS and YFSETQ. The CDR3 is CASSLAPGGVPLHF. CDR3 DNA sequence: TGCGCCAGCAGCTTGGCGCCAGGGGGGGTACCCCTCCACTTT.

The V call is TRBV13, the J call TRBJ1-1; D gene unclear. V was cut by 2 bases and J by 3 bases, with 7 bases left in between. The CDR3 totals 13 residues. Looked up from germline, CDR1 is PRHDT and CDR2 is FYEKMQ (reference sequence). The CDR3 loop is CASSLKGYTEAFF. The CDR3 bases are TGTGCCAGCAGCTTAAAAGGGTACACTGAAGCTTTCTTT.

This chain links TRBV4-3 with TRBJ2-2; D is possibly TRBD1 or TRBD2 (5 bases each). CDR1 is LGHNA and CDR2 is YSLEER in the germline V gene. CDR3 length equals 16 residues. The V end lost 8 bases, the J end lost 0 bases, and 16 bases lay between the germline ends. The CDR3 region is CASSPGAQTNTGELFF. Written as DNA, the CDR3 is TGCGCCAGCTCCCCCGGGGCTCAAACGAACACCGGGGAGCTGTTTTTT.

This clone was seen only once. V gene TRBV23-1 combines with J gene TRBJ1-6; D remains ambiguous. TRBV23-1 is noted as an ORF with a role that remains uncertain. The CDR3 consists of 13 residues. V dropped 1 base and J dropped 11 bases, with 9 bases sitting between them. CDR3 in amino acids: CASSQYSWPPLHF. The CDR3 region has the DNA TGCGCCAGCAGTCAATATAGCTGGCCACCCCTCCACTTT.

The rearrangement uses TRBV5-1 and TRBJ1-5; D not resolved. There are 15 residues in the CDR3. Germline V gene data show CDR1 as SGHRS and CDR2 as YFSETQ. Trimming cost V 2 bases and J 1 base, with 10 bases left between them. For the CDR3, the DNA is TGCGCCAGCAGCTTTGGCCCCTCCAGCAATCAGCCCCAGCATTTT. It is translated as CASSFGPSSNQPQHF.

CDR3 sequence (DNA): TGTGCCAGCAGTCCCGGGACTAGCGGGGGGCATGAGCAGTTCTTC. As protein: CASSPGTSGGHEQFF. The chain couples TRBV6-5 to TRBJ2-1, with 15 bases identical to TRBD2. V lost 5 bases to trimming and J lost 8 bases; unmatched junction nucleotides: 4. The germline gives CDR1 MNHEY, CDR2 SVGAGI. The CDR3 has 15 residues.

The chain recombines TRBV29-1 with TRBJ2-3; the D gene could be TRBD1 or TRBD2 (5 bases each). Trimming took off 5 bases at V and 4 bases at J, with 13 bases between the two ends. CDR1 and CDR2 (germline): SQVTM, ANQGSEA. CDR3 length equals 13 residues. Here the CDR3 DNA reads TGCAGCGTTCGGGACCTACCCCCAGATACGCAGTATTTT. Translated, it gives CSVRDLPPDTQYF.

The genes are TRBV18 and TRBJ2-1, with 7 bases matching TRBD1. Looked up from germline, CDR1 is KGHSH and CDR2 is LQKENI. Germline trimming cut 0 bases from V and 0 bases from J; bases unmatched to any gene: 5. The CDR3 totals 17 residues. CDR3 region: CASSPPQHRGSYNEQFF. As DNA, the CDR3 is TGTGCCAGCTCACCACCTCAACACAGGGGCTCCTACAATGAGCAGTTCTTC.

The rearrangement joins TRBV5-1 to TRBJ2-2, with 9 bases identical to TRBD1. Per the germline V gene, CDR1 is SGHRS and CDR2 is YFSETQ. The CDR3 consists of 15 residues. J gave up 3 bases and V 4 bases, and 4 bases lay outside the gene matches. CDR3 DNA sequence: TGCGCCAGCAGCCTTGGGGACAGGGACACCGGGGAGCTGTTTTTT. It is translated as CASSLGDRDTGELFF.